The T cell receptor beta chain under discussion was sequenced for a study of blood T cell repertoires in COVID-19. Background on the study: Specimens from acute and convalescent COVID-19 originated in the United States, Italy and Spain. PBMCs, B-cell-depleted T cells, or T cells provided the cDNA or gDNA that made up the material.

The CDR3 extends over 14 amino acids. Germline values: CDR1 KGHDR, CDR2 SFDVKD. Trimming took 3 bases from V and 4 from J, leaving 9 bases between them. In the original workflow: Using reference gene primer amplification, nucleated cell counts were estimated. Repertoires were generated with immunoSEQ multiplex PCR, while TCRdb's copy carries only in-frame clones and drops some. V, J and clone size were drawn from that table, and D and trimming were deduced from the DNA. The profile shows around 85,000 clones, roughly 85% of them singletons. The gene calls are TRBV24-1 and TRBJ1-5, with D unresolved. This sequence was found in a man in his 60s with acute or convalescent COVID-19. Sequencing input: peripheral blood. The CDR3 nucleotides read TGTGCCACCAGTGATGGACGGAGGAATCAGCCCCAGCATTTT. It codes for CATSDGRRNQPQHF.